A selection of T cell receptor beta chains follows, all from one sample in a study of blood T cells in healthy people across ages. TCRdb ran MiXCR on the 5' RACE reads and lists one entry per CDR3 protein. The sample has almost 1 million distinct CDR3 sequences, roughly half seen once. Source material: blood. The receptor source for this set is a woman aged 55-75 years in good health. The CDR3 runs from the conserved cysteine through the conserved F or W. A D gene is named only where the DNA matches it firmly. Not all rows give a size; the values are once, few, many and, for expanded clones, a class.

J gene,clone size,D gene,V gene,CDR3 DNA,CDR3 protein
TRBJ1-1,few,-,TRBV9,TGTGCCAGCAGCGAGGGGGGTTGGGGAGAAGCTTTCTTT,CASSEGGWGEAFF
TRBJ2-2,-,TRBD1,TRBV12-3/TRBV12-4,TGTGCCAGCAGTCCTATGGACAGGGCGAACACCGGGGAGCTGTTTTTT,CASSPMDRANTGELFF
TRBJ2-7,few,-,TRBV4-3,TGCGCCAGCAGCCTACTAGAAGGAGAGGATCCCTACGAGCAGTACTTC,CASSLLEGEDPYEQYF
TRBJ2-7,once,-,TRBV9,TGTGCCAGCAGCGTAGAGGGGCGGAATTACGAGCAGTACTTC,CASSVEGRNYEQYF
TRBJ2-7,-,-,TRBV4-3,TGCGCCAGCAGCCAAGTCCGGGGGGCAGACGAGCAGTACTTC,CASSQVRGADEQYF
TRBJ2-5,once,-,TRBV5-1,TGCGCCAGCAGCCCGGAGAGGAGGAACAATGAGCAGTACTTC,CASSPERRNNEQYF
TRBJ1-2,-,-,TRBV7-9,TGTGCCAGCAGACCTGCTATGACAGACTACACCTTC,CASRPAMTDYTF
TRBJ1-1,few,TRBD1,TRBV6-5,TGTGCCAGCAGCTTTGACAGGGTCGGCACTGAAGCTTTCTTT,CASSFDRVGTEAFF
TRBJ1-6,-,TRBD1,TRBV6-6,TGTGCCAGCAGTTACAAGTCAGGGGGTAGCTCACCCCTCCACTTT,CASSYKSGGSSPLHF
TRBJ2-5,-,TRBD1,TRBV27,TGTGCCAGCAGTGGGGGACAGAAAAGAGAGACCCAGTACTTC,CASSGGQKRETQYF
TRBJ2-3,many,-,TRBV20-1,TGCAGTGCTAGAGTGGGCCCCCGGGCCACGCAGTATTTT,CSARVGPRATQYF
TRBJ2-7,-,-,TRBV28,TGTGCCAGCAGTTCCCATGACAGGCTCTACGAGCAGTACTTC,CASSSHDRLYEQYF
TRBJ2-7,-,TRBD2,TRBV6-5,TGTGCCAGCAGTTACCCGGGGGTAGCGGGACCCTACGAGCAGTACTTC,CASSYPGVAGPYEQYF
TRBJ2-5,-,-,TRBV28,TGTGCCAGCAGACGCCCCGGGATAGAGACCCAGTACTTC,CASRRPGIETQYF
TRBJ2-1,-,-,TRBV3-1,TGTGCCAGCAGCCGAGGACAGGAGCAGTTCTTC,CASSRGQEQFF
TRBJ2-7,few,-,TRBV29-1,TGCAGCGTCGAAGACAGTATTTCCTACGAGCAGTACTTC,CSVEDSISYEQYF
TRBJ1-5,-,-,TRBV20-1,TGCAGTGCCGGACCGGGGGTAGGGCCCCAGCATTTT,CSAGPGVGPQHF
TRBJ2-7,-,TRBD1,TRBV7-9,TGTGCCAGCAGCCCGCAGGACAGGGGGAACGAGCAGTACTTC,CASSPQDRGNEQYF
TRBJ2-7,-,-,TRBV21-1,TGTGCCTCGACAGGGAGCTCCTACGAGCAGTACTTC,CASTGSSYEQYF